The rows below give T cell receptor beta chains drawn from one sample of a study of shared clonotypes between healthy human individuals. Assay: immunoSEQ multiplex PCR; the TCRdb copy retains only in-frame clones and omits some. This sample yields over a million clones, of which 97% to 99% are seen a single time; around 0.38% belongs to the top ten. Sequencing was performed on naive CD4+ T cells sorted from blood. These receptors came from a man aged 25 to 45 in good health. The CDR3 runs from the conserved cysteine through the conserved F or W. D genes are given only for firm matches. Size tells how often a clone was seen (once, few, many) or the class of an expanded clone, and some rows leave it out.

size	J	D	V	CDR3	DNA
NA	TRBJ1-1	NA	TRBV30	CAWSDRDQKIVGPEAFF	TGTGCCTGGAGTGACCGGGACCAGAAAATCGTAGGGCCTGAAGCTTTCTTT
NA	TRBJ2-2	TRBD2	TRBV9	CASSPFPGGPTNTGELFF	TGTGCCAGCAGCCCCTTCCCGGGAGGCCCTACGAACACCGGGGAGCTGTTTTTT
NA	TRBJ2-3	NA	TRBV6-1	CASLSADTQYF	TGTGCCAGCCTTAGTGCAGATACGCAGTATTTT
NA	TRBJ2-1	TRBD2	TRBV5-4	CASRSGLAGGSSYNEQFF	TGTGCCAGCAGGAGTGGCTTAGCGGGAGGGAGCTCCTACAATGAGCAGTTCTTC
once	TRBJ1-5	NA	TRBV28	CASSSRTAMNNQPQHF	TGTGCCAGCAGTTCCAGGACTGCCATGAACAATCAGCCCCAGCATTTT
NA	TRBJ2-6	NA	TRBV29-1	CSVGGSERGANVLTF	TGCAGCGTCGGGGGTTCTGAGAGAGGGGCCAACGTCCTGACTTTC
NA	TRBJ2-1	TRBD2	TRBV9	CASSVAPGGGYNEQFF	TGTGCCAGCAGCGTAGCCCCGGGAGGTGGCTACAATGAGCAGTTCTTC
NA	TRBJ2-7	TRBD1	TRBV5-1	CASSMWDSSYEQYF	TGCGCCAGCAGCATGTGGGACAGCTCCTACGAGCAGTACTTC
NA	TRBJ2-7	TRBD2	TRBV11-2	CASSLDRASGSSYEQYF	TGTGCCAGCAGCTTAGATAGGGCTAGCGGTTCCTCCTACGAGCAGTACTTC
NA	TRBJ2-5	NA	TRBV7-2	CASSLGSGRFETQYF	TGTGCCAGCAGCTTAGGTTCGGGCCGGTTTGAGACCCAGTACTTC
NA	TRBJ2-1	NA	TRBV21-1	CASSKTRTGPEPGQGEKSEQFF	TGTGCCAGCAGCAAAACTCGTACCGGCCCCGAACCGGGACAGGGGGAAAAAAGTGAGCAGTTCTTC
NA	TRBJ2-7	NA	TRBV5-1	CASSGKLGGSYEQYF	TGCGCCAGCAGCGGTAAATTAGGAGGATCCTACGAGCAGTACTTC
NA	TRBJ2-5	NA	TRBV18	CASSELPADKETQYF	TGTGCCAGCTCAGAGTTGCCGGCAGATAAAGAGACCCAGTACTTC
NA	TRBJ1-1	TRBD1	TRBV6-1	CASRTGRNTEAFF	TGTGCCAGCAGGACAGGGAGGAACACTGAAGCTTTCTTT
NA	TRBJ2-1	TRBD2	TRBV28	CASKLAGGTTYNEQFF	TGTGCCAGCAAACTAGCGGGAGGTACCACCTACAATGAGCAGTTCTTC
NA	TRBJ1-4	TRBD1	TRBV7-9	CASSHLPGQGDEKLFF	TGTGCCAGCAGCCATCTGCCGGGACAGGGGGATGAAAAACTGTTTTTT
NA	TRBJ2-1	TRBD2	TRBV11-3	CASSIQRELEQFF	TGTGCCAGCAGCATACAGCGGGAACTTGAGCAGTTCTTC
NA	TRBJ2-7	NA	TRBV18	CASSPTGYEQYF	TGTGCCAGCTCACCGACGGGGTACGAGCAGTACTTC
NA	TRBJ1-4	NA	TRBV25-1	CASSEGSRDDEKLFF	TGTGCCAGCAGTGAAGGAAGTAGAGACGATGAAAAACTGTTTTTT
NA	TRBJ2-6	NA	TRBV14	CASSQGSGANVLTF	TGTGCCAGCAGCCAAGGCTCTGGGGCCAACGTCCTGACTTTC
NA	TRBJ1-1	NA	TRBV5-1	CASSVNRATEAFF	TGCGCCAGCAGCGTAAACAGGGCCACTGAAGCTTTCTTT
NA	TRBJ2-7	TRBD2	TRBV5-4	CASSPTSGTYEQYF	TGTGCCAGCAGCCCTACTAGCGGGACCTACGAGCAGTACTTC
NA	TRBJ1-2	NA	TRBV18	CASSPEAAYGYTF	TGTGCCAGCTCACCAGAGGCCGCCTATGGCTACACCTTC
NA	TRBJ2-2	NA	TRBV5-1	CASSLTGSNTGELFF	TGCGCCAGCAGTTTGACAGGTTCGAACACCGGGGAGCTGTTTTTT
NA	TRBJ1-1	NA	TRBV5-1	CASSPRAGDTEAFF	TGCGCCAGCAGCCCCCGAGCAGGCGACACTGAAGCTTTCTTT
NA	TRBJ2-7	TRBD2	TRBV7-2	CASSSPTSGRANYEQYF	TGTGCCAGCAGTTCCCCGACTAGCGGGAGGGCCAACTACGAGCAGTACTTC
NA	TRBJ1-1	TRBD1	TRBV6-1	CASSELPTGGSWNTEAFF	TGTGCCAGCAGTGAACTCCCGACAGGGGGATCGTGGAACACTGAAGCTTTCTTT
NA	TRBJ2-7	TRBD1	TRBV6-5	CASSYSGQGYQEQYF	TGTGCCAGCAGTTACTCTGGACAGGGGTATCAGGAGCAGTACTTC
once	TRBJ2-2	TRBD2	TRBV5-1	CASSLGVAGTGELFF	TGCGCCAGCAGCTTGGGAGTAGCGGGAACCGGGGAGCTGTTTTTT
NA	TRBJ2-1	NA	TRBV5-1	CASSLAYEQFF	TGCGCCAGCAGCTTGGCGTATGAGCAGTTCTTC
once	TRBJ2-5	NA	TRBV25-1	CASSESFGAGETQYF	TGTGCCAGCAGTGAATCGTTTGGGGCGGGGGAGACCCAGTACTTC
once	TRBJ2-1	NA	TRBV6-1	CASSEALGGRYNEQFF	TGTGCCAGCAGTGAAGCCCTAGGGGGGCGATACAATGAGCAGTTCTTC
NA	TRBJ1-3	TRBD1	TRBV27	CASGPNRGPASGNTIYF	TGTGCCAGCGGGCCGAACAGGGGGCCGGCTTCTGGAAACACCATATATTTT
NA	TRBJ2-5	TRBD2	TRBV18	CASSPLAGDQETQYF	TGTGCCAGCTCACCCCTAGCGGGAGACCAAGAGACCCAGTACTTC
NA	TRBJ2-2	TRBD2	TRBV29-1	CSAGTMGRAGTGELFF	TGCAGCGCTGGCACTATGGGGAGGGCTGGGACCGGGGAGCTGTTTTTT
NA	TRBJ2-7	TRBD1	TRBV6-1	CASSAQGASYEQYF	TGTGCCAGCAGTGCACAGGGGGCCTCCTACGAGCAGTACTTC
NA	TRBJ1-2	NA	TRBV20-1	CSARVNYGYTF	TGCAGTGCTAGAGTGAACTATGGCTACACCTTC
NA	TRBJ2-2	NA	TRBV11-2	CASSLGDRHTGELFF	TGTGCCAGCAGCTTAGGCGACAGACACACCGGGGAGCTGTTTTTT
NA	TRBJ2-7	NA	TRBV11-2	CASSFGVAVSYEQYF	TGTGCCAGCAGCTTTGGAGTAGCCGTCTCCTACGAGCAGTACTTC
NA	TRBJ2-5	NA	TRBV5-1	CASSPSSRLETQYF	TGCGCCAGCAGCCCCTCGTCCCGGCTGGAGACCCAGTACTTC
once	TRBJ2-7	TRBD1	TRBV5-4	CASSADRGREQYF	TGTGCCAGCAGCGCGGACAGGGGGCGGGAGCAGTACTTC
NA	TRBJ1-1	NA	TRBV4-1	CASSQDRSTNWEVAEAFF	TGCGCCAGCAGCCAAGACAGGTCTACAAATTGGGAAGTGGCTGAAGCTTTCTTT
NA	TRBJ2-3	TRBD2	TRBV19	CASAKRTSGTDTQYF	TGTGCCAGTGCTAAAAGGACTAGCGGCACAGATACGCAGTATTTT
NA	TRBJ2-2	TRBD2	TRBV5-4	CASSPGLAGGELFF	TGTGCCAGCAGCCCGGGACTAGCCGGCGGGGAGCTGTTTTTT
NA	TRBJ1-1	NA	TRBV19	CASSIAADEAFF	TGTGCCAGTAGTATAGCGGCCGATGAAGCTTTCTTT
once	TRBJ1-5	NA	TRBV9	CASSVRLDQPQHF	TGTGCCAGCAGCGTACGGCTCGATCAGCCCCAGCATTTT
NA	TRBJ2-4	NA	TRBV5-1	CASSLWRGGNIQYF	TGCGCCAGCAGCTTGTGGAGGGGTGGGAACATTCAGTACTTC
once	TRBJ2-7	NA	TRBV27	CASSLRAGTTYEQYF	TGTGCCAGCAGTTTAAGGGCAGGGACAACCTACGAGCAGTACTTC
NA	TRBJ2-2	TRBD1	TRBV9	CASRRQGLDTGELFF	TGTGCCAGCAGAAGACAGGGTCTGGACACCGGGGAGCTGTTTTTT
NA	TRBJ2-7	NA	TRBV27	CASSLSMLRGRLYEQYF	TGTGCCAGCAGTTTATCTATGTTGAGGGGACGATTATACGAGCAGTACTTC
NA	TRBJ2-3	NA	TRBV7-2	CASSLGVDTQYF	TGTGCCAGCAGCTTAGGGGTTGATACGCAGTATTTT
NA	TRBJ2-3	NA	TRBV7-9	CASSLATSRRGTDTQYF	TGTGCCAGCAGCTTAGCCACCAGTCGGAGGGGCACAGATACGCAGTATTTT
NA	TRBJ2-3	NA	TRBV19	CASSITAGASTDTQYF	TGTGCCAGTAGTATTACGGCGGGCGCTAGCACAGATACGCAGTATTTT